This entry is about one T cell receptor beta chain. No antigen is known for it. This entry is derived from a study of Ad26.COV2.S vaccination and SARS-CoV-2 variants. General study findings and limits: Responses of spike-specific T cells (both CD8+ and CD4+) reportedly showed substantial breadth after vaccination. Recipients of either vaccine or placebo displayed similar breadth of non-spike TCRs. Total T cell responses were possibly underestimated by TCR breadth and depth analyses. Vaccinees displayed broader spike-specific TCR repertoires than placebo recipients.

The table came from immunoSEQ multiplex PCR; TCRdb's copy has only in-frame clones and leaves some out. The data show some 180,000 clones, about 83% seen once. The material was peripheral blood, obtained after recovery from COVID-19. The sequence came from a human donor who had recovered from COVID-19.

The CDR3 sequence is CASSPGGAEGTDTQYF. The CDR3 DNA sequence: TGTGCCAGCAGCCCCGGGGGAGCGGAGGGGACAGATACGCAGTATTTT. The rearrangement uses TRBV5-4 and TRBJ2-3; the D gene is possibly TRBD2 (6 bases). Per germline, CDR1 SGHNT and CDR2 YYREEE (reference sequence). The CDR3 sequence is 16 residues long. The V end was cut by 4 bases, the J end by 3 bases, with 18 bases between.